The 26 T cell receptor beta chains below come from one sample, sequenced in a study of T-cell reconstitution after alpha-beta-depleted transplantation in children. A library of TCRbeta sequences, prepared with unique molecular identifiers, was generated. TCRdb independently ran MiXCR on the PCR reads; one entry per CDR3 protein. The data show hundreds of thousands of distinct CDR3 sequences, with approximately 16% seen just once and 1.1% held by the top ten. Sequences were derived from PBMCs from the stem cell graft donor, sampled from the stem cell graft. The receptors stem from a human donor who donated a stem cell graft to a child with acute myeloid leukemia.

This clonotype was seen ten or more times. The rearrangement links TRBV20-1 to TRBJ2-7; 8 bases are shared with TRBD1. CDR1 is DFQATT and CDR2 is SNEGSKA in the germline V gene (reference sequence). The V and J ends lost 5 bases and 3 bases, in that order; junction bases with no gene match: 12. The CDR3 is 15 residues long. The CDR3 reads CSAQPRDRLLYEQYV. The CDR3 bases are TGCAGTGCTCAACCCCGGGACAGGCTTCTCTACGAGCAGTACGTC.

This clonotype was observed at least ten times. V usage is TRBV29-1 and J usage is TRBJ1-1; D might be TRBD1 (6 bases). The CDR3 is 14 amino acids. Trimming cost V 7 bases and J 7 bases, with 22 bases left between them. Germline CDR1 SQVTM, CDR2 ANQGSEA. The CDR3 DNA is TGCAGCGGTCTTGAGGGGGGGGGCTTGAATGAAGCTTTCTTT. Encoded protein: CSGLEGGGLNEAFF.

This chain joins TRBV25-1 and TRBJ2-1, with D possibly TRBD1 on 6 matching bases. Per germline, CDR1 MGHDK and CDR2 SYGVNS. V shed 8 bases and J shed 0 bases, with 14 bases lying between them. The CDR3 totals 15 residues. This CDR3 is CASSNRASSYNEQFF. In nucleotides, the CDR3 is TGTGCCAGCTCAAACAGGGCGAGCTCCTACAATGAGCAGTTCTTC. Combining the CDR3 with reference TRBV25-1 and TRBJ2-1 gives the whole variable domain EADIYQTPRYLVIGTGKKITLECSQTMGHDKMYWYQQDPGMELHLIHYSYGVNSTEKGDLSSESTVSRIRTEHFPLTLESARPSHTSQYLCASSNRASSYNEQFFGPGTRLTVL.

This clonotype showed up just a few times. The CDR3 spells CASSLAGPQSYEQYV. The CDR3 DNA is TGCGCCAGCAGCTTGGCGGGGCCTCAATCCTACGAGCAGTACGTC. The chain employs TRBV5-1 and TRBJ2-7; D tentatively reads TRBD1 or TRBD2 (5 bases each). Trimming cost V 0 bases and J 1 base, with 11 bases left between them. This CDR3 comprises 15 residues. The germline V gene encodes CDR1 SGHRS and CDR2 YFSETQ.

In this sample, this clonotype turned up many times. The chain is built from TRBV24-1 and TRBJ1-2; unclear D gene. The CDR3 extends over 14 amino acids. Germline-derived CDR1 and CDR2 are KGHDR and SFDVKD. V was cut by 4 bases and J by 4 bases, with 12 bases left in between. CDR3: CATSDSSSGYGYTF. The CDR3 DNA is TGTGCCACCAGTGACTCGAGTTCAGGCTATGGCTACACCTTC.

The chain couples TRBV21-1 to TRBJ1-3; TRBD1, the table's D call, was not compared with the DNA. TRBV21-1 is marked as a pseudogene. The CDR3 is made up of 14 amino acids. In DNA, the CDR3 is TGTGCCAGCATCGACAGCTACCCTGGAAACACCATATATTTT. Its protein product is CASIDSYPGNTIYF.

Of note for this clonotype: A much bigger clone sits one base away, suggesting this may be a read error. The chain is built from TRBV6-1 and TRBJ2-1; D remains unclear. The CDR3 covers 17 residues. Trimming took off 3 bases at V and 15 bases at J, with 30 bases between the two ends. Germline assignment: CDR1 MNHNS and CDR2 SASEGT. The CDR3 DNA follows: TGTGCCAGCAGTGACCCCCGTTCAGTACTGGCACAGACCCCGTTGTTCTTC. Protein sequence: CASSDPRSVLAQTPLFF.

Ten or more counts support this clonotype. CDR3 loop: CASKAGGGDEQFF. As DNA, the CDR3 is TGTGCCAGCAAAGCGGGGGGGGGAGATGAGCAGTTCTTC. V usage is TRBV6-5 and J usage is TRBJ2-1; 10 bases agree with TRBD2. The CDR3 spans 13 residues. CDR1 and CDR2 from the germline V gene are MNHEY and SVGAGI. J gave up 8 bases and V 7 bases, and 5 bases lay outside the gene matches.

This clonotype was seen more than once but under ten times. The chain uses TRBV7-2 and TRBJ1-1, with 8 bases that match TRBD1. V was clipped by 5 bases and J by 8 bases; unmatched bases: 10. CDR1 is SGHTA and CDR2 is FQGNSA in the germline V gene. The CDR3 extends over 14 amino acids. For the CDR3, the DNA is TGTGCCAGCAGCCCCACTCCAGGGGGCTTCGAAGCTTTCTTT. Translated, it gives CASSPTPGGFEAFF.

This clonotype was seen ten or more times. This sequence joins TRBV6-6 and TRBJ2-7; perhaps TRBD2 as D (5 bases). CDR1 is MNHNY, CDR2 SVGAGI, per germline (reference sequence). This CDR3 has 13 amino acids. The V end was cut by 6 bases, the J end by 2 bases, with 11 bases between. In nucleotides, the CDR3 is TGTGCCAGCAGCTTGGGGAGAACCTACGAGCAGTACGTC. It translates to CASSLGRTYEQYV.

This chain's CDR3 is CASSLSPFRQGAGVETEAFF. CDR3 in DNA: TGCGCCAGCAGCCTCTCCCCTTTCCGACAGGGGGCAGGGGTGGAAACTGAAGCTTTCTTT. The chain carries TRBV5-1 and TRBJ1-1; the match to TRBD1 covers 10 bases. CDR1 SGHRS and CDR2 YFSETQ come from the germline V gene. The CDR3 has 20 amino acids. The trim removed 4 bases at V and 5 bases at J, leaving 23 bases unmatched.

This clonotype has just a few counts. This chain uses TRBV5-5 with TRBJ2-7, with 8 bases matching TRBD2. The CDR3 has 15 residues. Looked up from germline, CDR1 is SGHKS and CDR2 is YYEKEE (reference sequence). V lost 2 bases to trimming and J lost 6 bases; unmatched junction nucleotides: 10. The CDR3 region has the DNA TGTGCCAGCAGCTTAGTTAGCGGGGTTTTCGGCGAGCAGTACGTC. It codes for CASSLVSGVFGEQYV.

In this sample, this clonotype turned up many times. The V gene is TRBV27, the J gene TRBJ2-7; D not resolved. V dropped 0 bases and J dropped 5 bases, with 8 bases sitting between them. Germline CDR1 and CDR2: MNHEY and SMNVEV (reference sequence). This CDR3 contains 13 residues. CDR3 sequence reads: CASSLSTSHEQYF. CDR3 in DNA: TGTGCCAGCAGTTTATCGACGAGCCACGAGCAGTACTTC.

In this sample, this clonotype turned up a few times. V and J are TRBV7-9 and TRBJ2-7; D is possibly TRBD2 (6 bases). Germline CDR1 reads SEHNR; CDR2 reads FQNEAQ (reference sequence). V was clipped by 4 bases and J by 0 bases, with 13 bases between them. This CDR3 spans 15 amino acids. CDR3 DNA: TGTGCCAGCAGCTCGAGTGGACTATTCTCCTACGAGCAGTACTTC. Its translation: CASSSSGLFSYEQYF.

This clonotype was detected ten times or more. V and J are TRBV12-3 or TRBV12-4 and TRBJ1-2; D unresolved. V lost 3 bases and J lost 4, with 6 bases in between. The CDR3 covers 12 residues. The CDR3 DNA follows: TGTGCCAGCAGTTTGACCAGCTATGGCTACACCTTC. It encodes CASSLTSYGYTF.

This clonotype was counted only a few times. V gene TRBV4-3 combines with J gene TRBJ1-2, with D tentatively TRBD1 (5 bases). The CDR3 extends over 15 amino acids. V was trimmed by 0 bases and J by 4 bases, leaving 12 bases between them. Germline V CDR1 and CDR2: LGHNA, YSLEER. CDR3 sequence: CASSQDGRVGYGYTF. CDR3 sequence (DNA): TGCGCCAGCAGCCAAGACGGCAGGGTCGGCTATGGCTACACCTTC.

In its sample, this clonotype was seen a few times. The chain employs TRBV6-1 and TRBJ2-3, with TRBD2 matching over 8 bases. Germline V CDR1 and CDR2: MNHNS, SASEGT. The CDR3 has 16 residues. With V trimmed by 4 bases and J by 0 bases, 6 bases remained unmatched. CDR3: CASSGRGGPSTDTQYF. DNA for the CDR3: TGTGCCAGCAGTGGTCGCGGGGGGCCTAGCACAGATACGCAGTATTTT.

Ten or more counts support this clonotype. The chain links TRBV20-1 to TRBJ2-7; 7 bases map to TRBD1. CDR1 is DFQATT and CDR2 is SNEGSKA in the germline V gene (reference sequence). The V gene end was trimmed by 6 bases and the J gene end by 2 bases; junction bases not matched to a gene: 10. The CDR3 runs to 14 residues. DNA for the CDR3: TGCAGTGCCTTCGGACAGGACGGAACCTACGAGCAGTACTTC. Translated: CSAFGQDGTYEQYF.

This clonotype occurred many times. The chain links TRBV20-1 to TRBJ2-7, with TRBD1 matching over 8 bases. Per germline, CDR1 DFQATT and CDR2 SNEGSKA (reference sequence). This CDR3 has 13 amino acids. The CDR3 bases are TGCAGCGTAAACGGACAGGGAGACTACGAGCAGTACGTC. Translation: CSVNGQGDYEQYV.

This clonotype was recorded many times. For the CDR3, the DNA is TGTGCCAGCAGTCTGACCACAGAGGGGACCCAGTACTTC. It yields the protein CASSLTTEGTQYF. The chain joins TRBV12-3 or TRBV12-4 to TRBJ2-5, with D possibly TRBD2 on 5 matching bases. The CDR3 consists of 13 residues. Deletions cut 5 bases from V and 7 bases from J, with 14 bases between.

The rearrangement links TRBV7-2 to TRBJ2-7, with a tentative D call TRBD2 (7 bases). This CDR3 has 14 amino acids. Trimming took 5 bases from V and 3 from J, leaving 14 bases between them. In germline, CDR1 is SGHTA, CDR2 FQGNSA. The CDR3 nucleotides are TGTGCCAGCAGCCCGGGGGGCAGGGGCTACGAGCAGTACTTC. Its translation: CASSPGGRGYEQYF.

This clonotype occurred a few times. The chain uses TRBV7-9 and TRBJ2-7; D gene unclear. Per the germline V gene, CDR1 is SEHNR and CDR2 is FQNEAQ (reference sequence). The CDR3 totals 15 residues. Trimming took off 5 bases at V and 3 bases at J, with 17 bases between the two ends. CDR3 protein: CASSHGGQANYEQYV. The CDR3, as DNA: TGTGCCAGCAGCCACGGCGGTCAGGCAAACTACGAGCAGTACGTC.

This clonotype was observed at least ten times. The chain is built from TRBV20-1 and TRBJ1-2, with 7 bases aligning to TRBD1. CDR1 DFQATT and CDR2 SNEGSKA come from the germline V gene (reference sequence). The CDR3 has 15 amino acids. With 2 bases clipped from V and 5 bases from J, the junction kept 11 bases outside the gene matches. The DNA of the CDR3 is TGCAGTGCTAGATCCCCAGGACAGGAGCCTTATGGCTACACCTTC. The encoded protein is CSARSPGQEPYGYTF.

The J gene is TRBJ2-3, the V gene TRBV10-3, with TRBD2 matching 10 bases. The junction had 10 bases not matched to a gene; V was cut back by 3 bases and J by 7 bases. The length of the CDR3 is 16 residues. Germline V gene lookup returns CDR1 ENHRY and CDR2 SYGVKD. The CDR3 spells CAISEYVSGGSNTQYF. In DNA form, the CDR3 reads TGTGCCATCAGTGAATATGTTAGCGGGGGGTCTAATACGCAGTATTTT.

At least ten counts were recorded for this clonotype. This sequence joins TRBV5-1 and TRBJ2-1; D gene uncertain. Looked up from germline, CDR1 is SGHRS and CDR2 is YFSETQ. This CDR3 comprises 13 residues. V was clipped by 0 bases and J by 5 bases, with 6 bases between them. Written as DNA, the CDR3 is TGCGCCAGCAGCTTGGAGATAAACAATGAGCAGTTCTTC. Its translation is CASSLEINNEQFF.

This rearrangement joins TRBV24-1 to TRBJ2-7; the D gene is possibly TRBD2 (5 bases). V was clipped by 1 base and J by 5 bases, with 11 bases between them. Germline lookup yields CDR1 KGHDR and CDR2 SFDVKD. The CDR3 spans 14 residues. The CDR3 DNA is TGTGCCACCAGTGATTTTAGGGAGTCCCACGAGCAGTACTTC. Protein product: CATSDFRESHEQYF.